The rows below give T cell receptor beta chains drawn from one sample of a study of CD8 T cells in Susac syndrome. TCRdb fed the immunoSEQ multiplex PCR reads into MiXCR, producing one record per CDR3 protein. The sample shows approximately 110,000 distinct CDR3 sequences, around 94% of them seen only once. The sample was CD4+ T cells from PBMCs. The receptors here all came from a human donor in good health. The CDR3 runs from the conserved cysteine through the conserved F or W. D genes are given only for firm matches. Only some rows state a clone size, as once, few, many or a class for expanded clones.

V gene,D gene,clone size,J gene,CDR3 DNA,CDR3 protein
TRBV29-1,NA,NA,TRBJ2-3,TGCAGCGTCTCCGGCCAGGCCATCAGCACAGATACGCAGTATTTT,CSVSGQAISTDTQYF
TRBV20-1,NA,NA,TRBJ2-7,TGCAGTGCCGCATCACAGGAGACTGACTACGAGCAGTACTTC,CSAASQETDYEQYF
TRBV12-5,TRBD2,NA,TRBJ2-1,TGTGCTAGTGGTTTGGTACCCTCGGGACTAGCGGAGAGCTCCTACAATGAGCAGTTCTTC,CASGLVPSGLAESSYNEQFF
TRBV5-6,TRBD2,NA,TRBJ2-5,TGTGCCAGCAGCCCCATGAGTAGCGGGAGGGGACAAGAGACCCAGTACTTC,CASSPMSSGRGQETQYF
TRBV6-5,NA,once,TRBJ1-5,TGTGCCAGCAAGGGGGGGATTAGCAATCAGCCCCAGCATTTT,CASKGGISNQPQHF
TRBV27,NA,NA,TRBJ1-5,TGTGCCAGCACACACAGGGCTGGTCAGCCCCAGCATTTT,CASTHRAGQPQHF
TRBV5-1,TRBD1,NA,TRBJ1-1,TGCGCCAGCAGCCCTCCCGGACAGGGGAACACTGAAGCTTTCTTT,CASSPPGQGNTEAFF
TRBV5-4,TRBD1,NA,TRBJ1-1,TGTGCCAGCAGCGAGACAGGGGGCGGCACTGAAGCTTTCTTT,CASSETGGGTEAFF
TRBV20-1,NA,NA,TRBJ1-5,TGCAGTGCTCAGACAGGAGATTATAGCAATCAGCCCCAGCATTTT,CSAQTGDYSNQPQHF
TRBV2,NA,once,TRBJ2-3,TGTGCCAGCAGTGAAGCGCCGGGGATTAGCACAGATACGCAGTATTTT,CASSEAPGISTDTQYF
TRBV18,NA,few,TRBJ2-3,TGTGCCAGCAGCCCGGACACAGATACGCAGTATTTT,CASSPDTDTQYF
TRBV2,TRBD1,NA,TRBJ2-7,TGTGCCACCGGTCCGGACAGGGTTCGAGAGCAGTACTTC,CATGPDRVREQYF
TRBV6-6,NA,few,TRBJ2-1,TGTGCCAGCAGTGCACTCGACAGAACAATCGGGTTC,CASSALDRTIGF
TRBV25-1,TRBD2,NA,TRBJ2-5,TGTGCCAGCAGTGGGGCGGGAGGGCCTCTCGACTTC,CASSGAGGPLDF
TRBV20-1,TRBD2,NA,TRBJ2-3,TGCAGTGCTAGAGATAGCGGGAGTCGAGATACGCAGTATTTT,CSARDSGSRDTQYF
TRBV7-2,NA,once,TRBJ1-2,TGTGCCAGCAGCTCAGTCTATGGCTACACCTTC,CASSSVYGYTF
TRBV19,NA,NA,TRBJ2-7,TGTGCCAGTAGGATATCCCCCCTCGAGCAGTACTTC,CASRISPLEQYF
TRBV20-1,NA,NA,TRBJ2-1,TGCAGTGCTAGAGTATTAATAGCCGTGTCCTACAATGAGCAGTTCTTC,CSARVLIAVSYNEQFF